This entry lists 19 T cell receptor beta chains sequenced from one sample in a study of OX40 agonist ivuxolimab in advanced cancers. Method: immunoSEQ multiplex PCR; TCRdb's copy keeps in-frame clones and lacks some. The sample includes about 110,000 clones, more than 85% seen only once; the top ten take roughly 0.66%. This specimen was CD4+ or CD8+ T cells sorted from blood, taken in a trial of the OX40 agonist ivuxolimab. The receptors come from an adult with an advanced solid tumor such as melanoma, head and neck, liver or kidney cancer.

This sequence joins TRBV11-3 and TRBJ2-2; D gene ambiguous. The germline V gene has CDR1 SGHNT and CDR2 YENEEA. Trimming pared 5 bases from V and 2 bases from J, leaving 6 bases between. This CDR3 spans 13 amino acids. The CDR3 coding sequence is TGTGCCAGCAGCCATATTAACACCGGGGAGCTGTTTTTT. Translation: CASSHINTGELFF.

This clone appeared once. The DNA is omitted, as the CDR3 cannot be located on it reliably, and the CDR3 follows TCRdb's listing. V and J are TRBV10-3 and TRBJ1-5; the DNA was not used to check the table's D call, TRBD1. CDR1 ENHRY and CDR2 SYGVKD come from the germline V gene. The CDR3 has 16 residues if both end residues are counted. The chain's CDR3 is CAISERSLDNNQPQHF.

The J gene is TRBJ2-1, the V gene TRBV5-4; 9 nucleotides line up with TRBD2. Germline CDR1 and CDR2: SGHNT and YYREEE (reference sequence). After removal of 6 bases from V and 9 bases from J, the junction contained 13 bases not matched to a gene. The CDR3 extends over 15 amino acids. The CDR3 sequence is CASIGREGLGGEQFF. As DNA, the CDR3 is TGTGCCAGCATCGGGCGGGAGGGATTGGGGGGTGAGCAGTTCTTC.

J is TRBJ2-6 and V is TRBV6-5; perhaps TRBD2 as D (5 bases). Germline V gene data show CDR1 as MNHEY and CDR2 as SVGAGI. The CDR3 loop spans 13 amino acids. V lost 8 bases and J 0 bases, leaving 5 bases between the germline ends. The CDR3 bases are TGTGCCAGCGGGAGCTCTGGGGCCAACGTCCTGACTTTC. Translating it yields CASGSSGANVLTF.

The chain is built from TRBV30 and TRBJ2-1; 7 bases match TRBD2. J was trimmed by 7 bases and V by 3 bases; bases with no gene match: 3. Germline loops: CDR1 GTSNPN, CDR2 SVGIG (reference sequence). This CDR3 region has 12 residues. CDR3 protein: CAWRSSGNEQFF. CDR3 nucleotides: TGTGCCTGGAGGAGTAGCGGGAATGAGCAGTTCTTC. The variable domain in full, completed from reference TRBV30 and TRBJ2-1, reads SQTIHQWPATLVQPVGSPLSLECTVEGTSNPNLYWYRQAAGRGLQLLFYSVGIGQISSEVPQNLSASRPQDRQFILSSKKLLLSDSGFYLCAWRSSGNEQFFGPGTRLTVL.

The genes are TRBV30 and TRBJ1-1; 7 bases agree with TRBD1. The CDR3 covers 13 residues. The V gene's germline CDR1 is GTSNPN and CDR2 SVGIG (reference sequence). J was trimmed by 1 base and V by 8 bases; bases with no gene match: 7. This CDR3 is CAIHRQGNTEAFF. CDR3 nucleotide sequence: TGTGCCATACACCGACAGGGGAACACTGAAGCTTTCTTT.

This chain connects TRBV12-5 to TRBJ2-2; D is unclear. This CDR3 contains 12 residues. CDR1 and CDR2 from the germline V gene are LGHNT and FRNRAP. V lost 6 bases, J lost 2 bases, and 4 bases lay in between. CDR3 coding DNA: TGTGCTAGTGGGCGAAACACCGGGGAGCTGTTTTTT. This codes for CASGRNTGELFF.

This sequence joins TRBV11-2 and TRBJ2-7; D remains unclear. Trimming took 2 bases from V and 4 from J, leaving 15 bases between them. The V gene's germline CDR1 is SGHAT and CDR2 FQNNGV. The CDR3 runs to 15 residues. DNA of the CDR3: TGTGCCAGCAGCTTATCCACCTCGGCCCCTTACGAGCAGTACTTC. It encodes CASSLSTSAPYEQYF.

This clone turned up a few times. The chain links TRBV5-1 to TRBJ2-3; TRBD2 matches at 12 bases. Trimming cost V 4 bases and J 1 base; bases outside gene matches: 1. CDR1 and CDR2 (germline): SGHRS, YFSETQ. CDR3 length: 15 amino acids. CDR3 region: CASSRTSGGTDTQYF. CDR3 coding DNA: TGCGCCAGCAGCCGGACTAGCGGGGGCACAGATACGCAGTATTTT.

This chain connects TRBV10-2 to TRBJ2-5, with 9 bases that match TRBD2. Germline values: CDR1 WSHSY, CDR2 SAAADI. The junction had 10 bases not matched to a gene; V was cut back by 7 bases and J by 4 bases. The CDR3 has 15 amino acids. The CDR3 DNA sequence: TGCGCCAGCAAGAGAGGCGGGGGGGTTCCAGAGACCCAGTACTTC. It specifies CASKRGGGVPETQYF.

The chain links TRBV5-4 to TRBJ2-3; D possibly corresponds to TRBD2 (6 bases). The V end was cut by 0 bases, the J end by 1 base, with 12 bases between. The germline gives CDR1 SGHNT, CDR2 YYREEE (reference sequence). This CDR3 is built from 16 residues. The CDR3 nucleotides read TGTGCCAGCAGCTTGGCCGGGGCTAGCGGCACAGATACGCAGTATTTT. This translates into CASSLAGASGTDTQYF. The full variable domain, in which reference TRBV5-4 and TRBJ2-3 provide the parts outside the CDR3, is ETGVTQSPTHLIKTRGQQVTLRCSSQSGHNTVSWYQQALGQGPQFIFQYYREEENGRGNFPPRFSGLQFPNYSSELNVNALELDDSALYLCASSLAGASGTDTQYFGPGTRLTVL.

The rearrangement uses TRBV18 and TRBJ1-1; D is ambiguous. Germline V gene data show CDR1 as KGHSH and CDR2 as LQKENI. This CDR3 is built from 16 residues. V lost 1 base, J lost 1 base, and 13 bases lay in between. The CDR3 coding sequence is TGTGCCAGCTCACCACGGGCTCCCGATGGGAACACTGAAGCTTTCTTT. Translated: CASSPRAPDGNTEAFF.

The genes are TRBV14 and TRBJ1-4, with 8 bases aligning to TRBD1. The V gene's germline CDR1 is SGHDN and CDR2 FVKESK. Trimming at V came to 0 bases and at J to 3 bases, leaving 24 bases not matched to a gene. The CDR3 extends over 23 amino acids. The CDR3 bases are TGTGCCAGCAGCCAAGAATCTACTCCTCCGGGACAGGTGAACAAGATGGCTAATGAAAAACTGTTTTTT. Translating gives CASSQESTPPGQVNKMANEKLFF. Drawing the rest from reference TRBV14 and TRBJ1-4, the complete variable domain is EAGVTQFPSHSVIEKGQTVTLRCDPISGHDNLYWYRRVMGKEIKFLLHFVKESKQDESGMPNNRFLAERTGGTYSTLKVQPAELEDSGVYFCASSQESTPPGQVNKMANEKLFFGSGTQLSVL.

This chain uses TRBV7-6 with TRBJ2-7; 16 bases agree with TRBD2. This CDR3 has 19 amino acids. V was pared by 0 bases and J by 4 bases, with 9 bases of the junction left unmatched. From germline, CDR1 is SGHVS and CDR2 FNYEAQ. In nucleotides, the CDR3 is TGTGCCAGCAGCTTAGCGGTGGGACTAGCGGGAGGGGGTGAGTACGAGCAGTACTTC. Translating gives CASSLAVGLAGGGEYEQYF.

The CDR3 DNA reads TGTGCCAGCTCTGGGACGGGGAACACCGGGGAGCTGTTTTTT. Translating it yields CASSGTGNTGELFF. The chain has TRBV18 and TRBJ2-2; D assignment may be TRBD1 or TRBD2 (5 bases each). The CDR3 covers 14 residues. Trimming took off 6 bases at V and 1 base at J, with 9 bases between the two ends. Germline V CDR1 and CDR2: KGHSH, LQKENI. The full variable domain, rest sourced from reference TRBV18 and TRBJ2-2, is NAGVMQNPRHLVRRRGQEARLRCSPMKGHSHVYWYRQLPEEGLKFMVYLQKENIIDESGMPKERFSAEFPKEGPSILRIQQVVRGDSAAYFCASSGTGNTGELFFGEGSRLTVL.

V is TRBV27 and J is TRBJ2-7, with D perhaps TRBD1 or TRBD2 (5 bases each). V gave up 7 bases and J gave up 2 bases, with 12 bases separating them. The CDR3 has 13 amino acids. CDR1 is MNHEY, CDR2 SMNVEV, per germline (reference sequence). CDR3 sequence (DNA): TGTGCCAGCACGAAGAGGGGCGCCTACGAGCAGTACTTC. As protein: CASTKRGAYEQYF.

The chain joins TRBV30 to TRBJ1-1, with D hard to call. Looked up from germline, CDR1 is GTSNPN and CDR2 is SVGIG (reference sequence). Trimming left V 2 bases short and J 0 bases short, with 10 bases between. The CDR3 extends over 14 amino acids. In nucleotides, the CDR3 is TGTGCCTGGAGTTGGAACAGCGTGAACACTGAAGCTTTCTTT. Translation: CAWSWNSVNTEAFF.

The V gene is TRBV11-1, the J gene TRBJ1-1; D is perhaps TRBD1 (6 bases). V shed 4 bases and J shed 1 base, with 7 bases lying between them. Germline V lookup: CDR1 SGHAT, CDR2 FQDESV (reference sequence). The CDR3 has 13 amino acids. Here the CDR3 DNA reads TGTGCCAGCAGCTGGGGACAGAACACTGAAGCTTTCTTT. Translation gives CASSWGQNTEAFF.

The V and J genes are TRBV18 and TRBJ2-7, with 9 positions matching TRBD1. Trimming removed 3 bases from V and 5 bases from J; junction bases left unmatched: 5. Germline-derived CDR1 and CDR2 are KGHSH and LQKENI. This CDR3 has 14 residues. CDR3 sequence reads: CASSPGQGTHEQYF. The CDR3 DNA reads as TGTGCCAGCTCACCGGGACAGGGAACCCACGAGCAGTACTTC.